Reported below is one TCR beta chain. As yet, its antigen is unknown. Libraries were prepared by immunoSEQ multiplex PCR; TCRdb keeps only in-frame clonotypes and omits some of them. The sample contains hundreds of thousands of clones, just over 95% of which appear only once. The CDR3 has 14 amino acids. V lost 8 bases and J lost 1; bases outside the gene matches: 4. The germline V gene encodes CDR1 MGHRA and CDR2 YSYEKL. The sample originates from a study of shared clonotypes between healthy human individuals. At the level of the study: Per donor, CD8 memory used one plate, CD8 naive used two, CD4 memory used three and CD4 naive used three. General observations from the study: Even with large depth, rarefaction showed that sorted-subset sequencing was incomplete.

CD45RO-negative CD8 cells positively selected for CCR7 made up the naive population, which excluded terminally differentiated effector memory CD45RA+ cells. This sequence originates from a man in his thirties or forties in good health. The chain is built from TRBV4-1 and TRBJ2-2; 7 bases map to TRBD2. Input material: naive CD8+ T cells sorted from blood. The CDR3 here is CASQAGVNTGELFF. CDR3 nucleotide sequence: TGCGCCAGCCAGGCGGGGGTGAACACCGGGGAGCTGTTTTTT.